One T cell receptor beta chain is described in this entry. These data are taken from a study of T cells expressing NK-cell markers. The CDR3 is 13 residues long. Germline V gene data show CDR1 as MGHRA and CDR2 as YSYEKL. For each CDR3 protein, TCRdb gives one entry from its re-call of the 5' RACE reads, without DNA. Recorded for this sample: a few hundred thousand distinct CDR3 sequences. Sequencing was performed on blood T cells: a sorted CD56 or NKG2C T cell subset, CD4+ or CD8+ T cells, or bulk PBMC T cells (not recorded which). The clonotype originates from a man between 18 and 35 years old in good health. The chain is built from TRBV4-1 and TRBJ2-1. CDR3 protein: CASSQVEWNEQFF.